The clone carrying this TCR beta chain was seen ten or more times. Only healthy Caucasians were enrolled as donors. The sample is drawn from a study of identical twins. Template switching, a step in the protocol, added a universal primer site, and cDNA carried unique molecular identifiers. TCRdb fed the 5' RACE reads into MiXCR, producing one record per CDR3 protein. The data contain around 220,000 distinct CDR3 sequences, roughly a tenth of them singletons. Germline V gives CDR1 SGHTA, CDR2 FQGNSA. There are 15 residues in the CDR3. J gave up 7 bases and V 5 bases, and 8 bases lay outside the gene matches.

This chain joins TRBV7-2 and TRBJ1-4, with TRBD1 identical over 9 bases. The sequence came from a man aged 45-65 years in good health. What was sequenced was memory T cells sorted from blood. CDR3 residues: CASSPLGTGIEKLFF. CDR3 nucleotide sequence: TGTGCCAGCAGCCCACTCGGGACAGGGATTGAAAAACTGTTTTTT.